The entry that follows covers one T cell receptor beta chain sequence. Germline CDR1 and CDR2: SEHNR and FQNEAQ (reference sequence). This CDR3 region has 12 residues. V lost 7 bases to trimming and J lost 5 bases, with 10 bases between them. In the original processing: From reference gene primer amplification, estimates of nucleated cell counts were derived. Sequencing used immunoSEQ multiplex PCR; TCRdb keeps in-frame clones, though not all of them. The DNA was the basis for D and trimming; V, J and clone size are from that table. The table records some 30,000 clones, more than 75% of them present only once. The sample belongs to a study of blood T cell repertoires in COVID-19. Study context: Specimens from acute and convalescent COVID-19 originated in the United States, Italy and Spain. Sample material is recorded as cDNA or gDNA derived from T cells, B-cell-depleted T cells, or PBMCs.

This rearrangement joins TRBV7-9 to TRBJ2-3, with D possibly matching TRBD2 (6 bases). This sequence was found in a man aged 65-85 years with active or convalescent COVID-19. Sequencing was carried out using peripheral blood. The CDR3 DNA is TGTGCCAGCAACTCCGGGGGAGATACGCAGTATTTT. Residues: CASNSGGDTQYF.